This T cell receptor beta chain was observed in a study of shared clonotypes between healthy human individuals. Study outcomes and limitations: The donor pool, a small one, limited the genetic and exposure-history diversity represented.

As for this clone: Its antigen is as yet unknown.

The healthy adult donors were HIV-negative and reported no recent acute infections or vaccinations. There were only Caucasian adults among the donors, and all lived in Nashville, Tennessee. When replicate PCRs were run on sorted subsets, they used 150 to 250 ng DNA, tens of thousands of T cell genomes. Clones were read by immunoSEQ multiplex PCR, and TCRdb kept only the in-frame ones, dropping some. The table has 2 million to 3 million clones, roughly 93% seen once. The source material was naive CD4+ T cells from PBMCs. This sample's subset: CD45RA+ positively selected. The receptor's source is a man aged 18 to 30 in good health. Some clones in this sample may be carry-over from other donors' samples.

The CDR3 DNA reads TGCGCCAGCAGCTACGGGCCCCGAGGGGAAAAACTGTTTTTT. Protein product: CASSYGPRGEKLFF. The chain joins TRBV5-1 to TRBJ1-4, with D uncertain. Per germline, CDR1 SGHRS and CDR2 YFSETQ. The CDR3 extends over 14 amino acids. V lost 3 bases, J lost 8 bases, and 14 bases lay in between.